Listed here is a single T cell receptor (beta chain). The data stem from a study of T-cell reconstitution after alpha-beta-depleted transplantation in children. This CDR3 has 14 amino acids. Germline trimming cut 5 bases from V and 7 bases from J; bases unmatched to any gene: 5. The germline CDR1 and CDR2 sequences are SGHTA and FQGNSA. Researchers prepared the TCRbeta library using unique molecular identifiers, the study reports. TCRdb passed the PCR reads through MiXCR, listing each CDR3 protein once. Among some 520,000 distinct CDR3 sequences listed, less than 35% were seen once. This receptor was taken from a human donor who donated a stem cell graft to a child with aplastic anemia. Material: PBMCs from the stem cell graft donor, obtained from the stem cell graft. The chain combines TRBV7-2 with TRBJ1-6; 7 bases agree with TRBD1. CDR3 sequence reads: CASSRDRANSPLHF. The CDR3 nucleotides read TGTGCCAGCAGCAGAGACAGGGCCAATTCACCCCTCCACTTT.